Included here is one TCR beta chain sequence, with context. The CDR3 runs 15 residues. Germline lookup yields CDR1 SGHRS and CDR2 YFSETQ. V shed 3 bases and J 0 bases; nucleotides not matched to a gene: 3. This specimen belongs to a study of control samples from healthy donors and cancer patients. Assay used: immunoSEQ multiplex PCR; TCRdb lists only in-frame clones, some missing. Among roughly 120,000 clones listed, about 93% were seen once. The TCR comes from a man over 45 with head and neck cancer. V and J are TRBV5-1 and TRBJ1-3; 7 bases are a match to TRBD1. Specimen: PBMCs. In DNA, the CDR3 is TGCGCCAGCAGCTCGGGACAGAACTCTGGAAACACCATATATTTT. It codes for CASSSGQNSGNTIYF.